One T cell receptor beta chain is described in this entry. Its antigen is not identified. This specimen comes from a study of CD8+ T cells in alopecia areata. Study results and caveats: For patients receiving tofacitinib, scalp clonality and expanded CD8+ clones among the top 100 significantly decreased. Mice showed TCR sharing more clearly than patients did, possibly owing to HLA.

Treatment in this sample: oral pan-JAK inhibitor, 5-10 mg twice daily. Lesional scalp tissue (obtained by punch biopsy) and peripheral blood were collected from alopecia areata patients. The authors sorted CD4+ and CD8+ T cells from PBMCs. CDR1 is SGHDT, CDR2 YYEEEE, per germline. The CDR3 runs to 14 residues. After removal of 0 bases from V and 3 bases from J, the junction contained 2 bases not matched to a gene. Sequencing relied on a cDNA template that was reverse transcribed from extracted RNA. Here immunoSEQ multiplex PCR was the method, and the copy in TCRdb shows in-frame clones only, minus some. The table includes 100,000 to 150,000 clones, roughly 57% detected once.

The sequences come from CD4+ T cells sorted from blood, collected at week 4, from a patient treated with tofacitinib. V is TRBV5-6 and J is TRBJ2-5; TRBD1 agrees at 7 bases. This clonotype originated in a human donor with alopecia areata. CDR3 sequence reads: CASSLDRGEETQYF. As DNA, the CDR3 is TGTGCCAGCAGCTTGGACAGGGGAGAAGAGACCCAGTACTTC.